This T cell receptor beta chain is from a study of control samples from healthy donors and cancer patients. The CDR3 runs to 12 residues. The ends were cut back, 6 bases at V and 6 bases at J, with 12 bases in the middle. Generated by immunoSEQ multiplex PCR, the TCRdb table keeps only in-frame clones and is missing some. Of 90,000 to 150,000 clones in the sample, roughly 90% are singletons; the top ten hold approximately 37%. V and J are TRBV12-3 or TRBV12-4 and TRBJ2-7, with D maybe TRBD1 (5 bases). The sequence derives from a man aged 50 to 60 in good health. Material for sequencing was blood. The CDR3 DNA sequence: TGTGCCAGCAGCCAGGGTCCCGGCGAGCAGTACTTC. This sequence encodes CASSQGPGEQYF.